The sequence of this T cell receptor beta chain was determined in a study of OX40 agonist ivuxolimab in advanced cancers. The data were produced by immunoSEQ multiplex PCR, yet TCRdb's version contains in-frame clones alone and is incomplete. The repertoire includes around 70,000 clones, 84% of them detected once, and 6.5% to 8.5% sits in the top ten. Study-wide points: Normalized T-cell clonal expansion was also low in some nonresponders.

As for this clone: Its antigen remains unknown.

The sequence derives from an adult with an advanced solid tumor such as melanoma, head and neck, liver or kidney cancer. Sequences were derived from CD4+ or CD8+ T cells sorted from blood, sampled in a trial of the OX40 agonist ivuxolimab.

The CDR3 spells CASSSIPGLVTGELFF. The DNA of the CDR3 is TGTGCCAGCAGCTCTATACCGGGACTAGTCACCGGGGAGCTGTTTTTT. The chain links TRBV7-2 to TRBJ2-2, with 8 bases identical to TRBD2. Looked up from germline, CDR1 is SGHTA and CDR2 is FQGNSA. J lost 4 bases, V lost 4 bases, and 8 bases had no gene match. CDR3 size: 16 residues.